The sequence of this T cell receptor (beta chain) was determined in a study of T cells in Graves' hyperthyroidism and ophthalmopathy (dated by TCRdb to between 2018 and 2021). Describing the broader study: Peripheral blood was sampled at the time of initial diagnosis, prior to any treatment. The 100 discovery patients were randomly divided into training and test sets at a 7:3 ratio. In addition, the study compared T-cell repertoires in thyroid tissue and in blood from roughly six Graves' hyperthyroidism patients. To identify TCR V-J signatures that set the groups apart, the researchers used a discovery cohort of 90 to 100 patients, made up of around 40 with Graves' ophthalmopathy and 57 with stable Graves' hyperthyroidism. The paper describes TCR Vbeta CDR3 sequencing of some 130 peripheral blood samples, made up of some 42 ophthalmopathy patients, over 70 hyperthyroidism patients and 17 progressor patients. Prospective prediction of ophthalmopathy was tested in an independent validation cohort of approximately 18 hyperthyroidism patients and some 17 patients who later progressed to ophthalmopathy. After blood sampling, hyperthyroidism patients were treated with methimazole at a starting dose of 30 mg daily, and ophthalmopathy patients were treated with high-dose intravenous methylprednisolone. Study-level results and caveats: Ophthalmopathy was separated from stable hyperthyroidism by a 13 V-J signature model, with roughly 88% sensitivity and roughly 84% specificity obtained in cross-validation and 80%/75% obtained in testing. Most expanded thyroid clonotypes (frequency above 0.001) were also found in blood, which suggests that blood repertoires may mirror thyroid immune responses. In validation, progression to ophthalmopathy was predicted by the model with 70.59% sensitivity and 72.22% specificity, a median of about 6.4 months before onset. No statistical method was used to fix the sample size in advance, and group allocation was not hidden from the investigators.

This clonotype was seen a handful of times. It lacks a known antigen. No much larger clone is present one base from it, and per-base qualities are unavailable. TCR beta CDR3 regions were amplified from RNA transcripts. The TCR CDR3 was subjected to a first round of RT-PCR using the HTBI primer set and the Qiagen OneStep RT-PCR kit. Libraries were constructed in a second round of multiplex PCR, after which size selection and purification were carried out. Paired-end sequencing of the libraries was performed with 100 bp reads on an Illumina HiSeq2000. For the original study's pipeline: SOAPnuke was used to process the raw data, with reads discarded if the reads contained adapters or uncalled bases, had a mean Phred below 15, or lacked an exact constant-primer or identifier match. High-quality paired reads were merged using COPE v1.2.5, and each unique nucleotide sequence was defined as a clonotype. MiTCR v1.1 was used to align the clonotypes against IMGT TRBV, TRBD and TRBJ reference segments. The analysis was restricted to V-J combinations with a frequency above 0.0001, which together covered 99.2% of the repertoires. A TCS score was defined as the ratio between F50 (clonal expansion) and ExV (chaos), using BLOSUM62-based TCRdist between CDR3 peptides within each V-J. Welch's t-statistics and random forest reduced some 510 V-J features to 13, which were used in a naive Bayes classifier (R e1071). Through fastp at Q25 and MiXCR, TCRdb rebuilt clones from the public reads, retaining in-frame beta chains. Rows with one shared CDR3 protein collapse into an entry with the most common genes and DNA. V and J calls and clone size were set by TCRdb, not the authors. The sample table holds hundreds of thousands of distinct CDR3 sequences, of which approximately 13% were seen once. The ten largest make up 20% to 25% of the sample.

Stable Graves' hyperthyroidism was defined as no progression to ophthalmopathy during 18 months of follow-up. Hyperthyroidism patients were newly diagnosed, had a disease duration of under 2 months, and were aged 18 to 65 years. Exclusion was applied to patients with uncontrolled infections, other autoimmune diseases, pregnancy or lactation. Clinical symptoms, serum thyroxine and TRAb, thyroid ultrasound, and orbital computed tomography formed the basis for the diagnoses. PBMCs were separated from 10 ml of fresh peripheral blood using Ficoll-Paque density gradient centrifugation. Total RNA was extracted with Trizol reagent, and quality was checked on an Agilent 2100 Bioanalyzer. Spanning cysteine to phenylalanine, the CDR3 consists of 12 amino acids. The retained sequence is limited to the CDR3, 36 bases, with the frame set at the first base. Reading the germline V gene gives CDR1 SQVTM and CDR2 ANQGSEA. The junction shows trimming of 7 bases on V and 9 bases on J, and the gene matches do not reach 10 bases of it.

The V and J genes are TRBV29-1 and TRBJ2-3; 7 nucleotides in the junction match TRBD2. The sequence was collected from a woman in her twenties or thirties with Graves' hyperthyroidism. The sample was blood. The bases read TGCAGCGCTGGGGGGGAGAGGGGCACGCAGTATTTT. It translates as CSAGGERGTQYF.